Presented here are 19 T cell receptor beta chains from one specimen sequenced in a study of Graves' ophthalmopathy and Graves' hyperthyroidism. RNA transcripts were the source from which TCR beta CDR3 regions were amplified. HTBI-primed RT-PCR formed the first round, and a multiplex PCR formed the second. TCRdb used MiXCR to reprocess the multiplex PCR reads, holding one entry per CDR3 protein. Among approximately 380,000 distinct CDR3 sequences, around a fifth were seen once, and the ten largest hold under 3%. The sample consisted of peripheral blood. Source of these receptors: a woman in her late teens or twenties with stable Graves' hyperthyroidism.

This clonotype was recorded at least ten times. The chain is built from TRBV10-2 and TRBJ2-2; no clear D gene. Germline values: CDR1 WSHSY, CDR2 SAAADI. The CDR3 loop spans 17 amino acids. V was trimmed by 6 bases and J by 0 bases, leaving 17 bases between them. CDR3 coding DNA: TGCGCCAGCAGGGGCCTTGGCAGCTCCTCGAACACCGGGGAGCTGTTTTTT. Protein: CASRGLGSSSNTGELFF.

This clonotype was found many times. This rearrangement joins TRBV28 to TRBJ1-5; a weak D match, TRBD1 (5 bases). V was clipped by 4 bases and J by 4 bases, with 8 bases between them. CDR3 length: 13 amino acids. Per the germline V gene, CDR1 is MDHEN and CDR2 is SYDVKM. CDR3 sequence reads: CASSWRGNQPQHF. CDR3 nucleotides: TGTGCCAGCAGTTGGAGGGGAAATCAGCCCCAGCATTTT.

This chain connects TRBV11-1 to TRBJ1-3, with D possibly matching TRBD1 (5 bases). This CDR3 contains 17 residues. V was pared by 7 bases and J by 3 bases, with 22 bases between. CDR1 and CDR2 from the germline V gene are SGHAT and FQDESV (reference sequence). CDR3 DNA sequence: TGTGCCAGCATACAAGGGACCCGTGGTTCATATGGAAACACCATATATTTT. This encodes CASIQGTRGSYGNTIYF.

This clonotype was seen ten or more times. The rearrangement uses TRBV14 and TRBJ1-2; the D is unclear. V gave up 4 bases and J gave up 4 bases, with 13 bases separating them. CDR3 size: 14 residues. Per germline, CDR1 SGHDN and CDR2 FVKESK. CDR3 sequence: CASSPSMTIYGYTF. CDR3 nucleotide sequence: TGTGCCAGCAGCCCCTCAATGACGATCTATGGCTACACCTTC.

This clonotype occurred many times. The chain employs TRBV12-3 or TRBV12-4 and TRBJ1-2; TRBD1 matches at 7 bases. Trimming at V came to 7 bases and at J to 2 bases, leaving 7 bases not matched to a gene. This CDR3 is built from 14 residues. This chain's CDR3 is CASTVQGRNYGYTF. The DNA of the CDR3 is TGTGCCAGCACCGTACAGGGGCGCAACTATGGCTACACCTTC.

The chain couples TRBV28 to TRBJ1-5; D not resolved. CDR3 length: 14 residues. Germline-derived CDR1 and CDR2 are MDHEN and SYDVKM. Trimming pared 6 bases from V and 9 bases from J, leaving 18 bases between. Written as DNA, the CDR3 is TGTGCCAGCAGCTTAGACAACCGCGAGTCGCCCCAGCATTTT. Amino acid sequence: CASSLDNRESPQHF. Complete variable domain (other parts from reference TRBV28 and TRBJ1-5): DVKVTQSSRYLVKRTGEKVFLECVQDMDHENMFWYRQDPGLGLRLIYFSYDVKMKEKGDIPEGYSVSREKKERFSLILESASTNQTSMYLCASSLDNRESPQHFGDGTRLSIL.

This clonotype has ten or more counts. The chain carries TRBV10-3 and TRBJ2-4; maybe TRBD2 (5 bases). In germline, CDR1 is ENHRY, CDR2 SYGVKD. Trimming cost V 3 bases and J 8 bases, with 11 bases left between them. The CDR3 covers 13 residues. In nucleotides, the CDR3 is TGTGCCATCAGTGATATGGAGGCGGACATTCAGTACTTC. It is translated as CAISDMEADIQYF.

This clonotype was observed at least ten times. The chain employs TRBV20-1 and TRBJ2-7, with 9 bases matching TRBD1. Germline-derived CDR1 and CDR2 are DFQATT and SNEGSKA (reference sequence). The CDR3 extends over 14 amino acids. V gave up 5 bases and J gave up 3 bases; unmatched junction bases: 8. The CDR3: CSAHGTGKFYEQYF. DNA for the CDR3: TGCAGTGCTCACGGGACAGGGAAATTCTACGAGCAGTACTTC.

At least ten counts were recorded for this clonotype. The V and J genes are TRBV13 and TRBJ2-5; TRBD2 agrees at 15 bases. The CDR3 is made up of 16 amino acids. With 3 bases clipped from V and 4 bases from J, the junction kept 3 bases outside the gene matches. Per germline, CDR1 PRHDT and CDR2 FYEKMQ (reference sequence). The CDR3 nucleotides are TGTGCCAGCAGCTTCCGGACTAGCGGGGGGGGAGAGACCCAGTACTTC. Residues: CASSFRTSGGGETQYF.

This clonotype was seen a handful of times. CDR3 coding DNA: TGTGCCAGCAACTACGGGACAGGGGATGGCACCGGGGAGCTGTTTTTT. Protein product: CASNYGTGDGTGELFF. The V gene is TRBV28, the J gene TRBJ2-2; 10 bases agree with TRBD1. Germline CDR1 reads MDHEN; CDR2 reads SYDVKM. Trimming cost V 7 bases and J 4 bases; bases outside gene matches: 9. This CDR3 comprises 16 residues.

The table lists this clonotype with many counts. The chain links TRBV20-1 to TRBJ2-3; tentative D call: TRBD2 (6 bases). With 8 bases removed from V and 3 bases from J, the gap between germline ends came to 18 bases. The CDR3 totals 14 residues. CDR1 and CDR2 (germline): DFQATT, SNEGSKA (reference sequence). This CDR3 is CSPELPSVTDTQYF. In DNA form, the CDR3 reads TGCAGTCCCGAGTTGCCTAGCGTGACAGATACGCAGTATTTT.

This clonotype was seen at least ten times. The chain employs TRBV6-2 or TRBV6-3 and TRBJ2-2, with D hard to call. Trimming cost V 0 bases and J 4 bases, with 18 bases left between them. This CDR3 region has 18 residues. Germline loops: CDR1 MNHEY, CDR2 SVGEGT. CDR3 protein: CASSYSNIPPVVTGELFF. CDR3 DNA sequence: TGTGCCAGCAGTTACTCGAATATCCCGCCTGTAGTCACCGGGGAGCTGTTTTTT.

At least ten counts were recorded for this clonotype. The V call is TRBV12-3 or TRBV12-4, the J call TRBJ2-2, with TRBD2 matching 7 bases. The CDR3 runs to 16 residues. The V gene end was trimmed by 5 bases and the J gene end by 0 bases; junction bases not matched to a gene: 6. This chain's CDR3 is CASSKTSTANTGELFF. DNA for the CDR3: TGTGCCAGCAGTAAGACTAGCACCGCGAACACCGGGGAGCTGTTTTTT.

The V gene is TRBV20-1, the J gene TRBJ1-1, with 7 bases fitting TRBD1. V was pared by 6 bases and J by 9 bases, with 10 bases of the junction left unmatched. The CDR3 length is 12 residues. Germline loops: CDR1 DFQATT, CDR2 SNEGSKA (reference sequence). CDR3: CSAITGTDKAFF. CDR3 sequence (DNA): TGCAGTGCCATAACCGGGACAGACAAAGCTTTCTTT.

This clonotype was counted ten times or more. The genes are TRBV12-3 or TRBV12-4 and TRBJ2-5; D unclear. The CDR3 runs to 13 residues. Trimming took off 3 bases at V and 3 bases at J, with 8 bases between the two ends. DNA of the CDR3: TGTGCCAGCAGTTTGGGCCTAGAAGAGACCCAGTACTTC. Translation gives CASSLGLEETQYF.

This clonotype appeared many times. The junction departs from the called germline gene at one end, perhaps through a read error. The rearrangement links TRBV4-2 to TRBJ2-7; D may be TRBD2 (5 bases). From germline, CDR1 is LGHNA and CDR2 YNFKEQ. The CDR3 covers 15 residues. CDR3 nucleotide sequence: TGTGCCAGCAGCCAAGGGTCTAGCTCCTCCTACGAGCGGTACTTC. Translated, it gives CASSQGSSSSYERYF.

On this clonotype itself: This could be a read error, since a much larger clone is one nucleotide away. CDR3 DNA sequence: TGTGCCAGCAGTTTGGAACTTCGCCTAAATGGGGGCTACAGCTTC. Protein product: CASSLELRLNGGYSF. This chain joins TRBV12-3 or TRBV12-4 and TRBJ1-2; possible D gene TRBD1, 6 bases. The length of the CDR3 is 15 residues.

This clonotype has a count of ten or more. This chain uses TRBV20-1 with TRBJ2-7; D unresolved. V lost 3 bases and J 0 bases, leaving 12 bases between the germline ends. The CDR3 loop spans 14 amino acids. Germline assignment: CDR1 DFQATT and CDR2 SNEGSKA (reference sequence). CDR3 in amino acids: CSARGSMSSYEQYF. CDR3 nucleotides: TGCAGTGCTAGGGGTAGCATGAGCTCCTACGAGCAGTACTTC.

This clonotype came up many times. V and J are TRBV30 and TRBJ1-1; D gene ambiguous. Trimming cost V 0 bases and J 5 bases, with 10 bases left between them. This CDR3 spans 13 amino acids. Germline loops: CDR1 GTSNPN, CDR2 SVGIG (reference sequence). The DNA of the CDR3 is TGTGCCTGGAGTGTACGGTTGGGGACTGAAGCTTTCTTT. This codes for CAWSVRLGTEAFF. The whole variable domain, filled in from reference TRBV30 and TRBJ1-1, reads SQTIHQWPATLVQPVGSPLSLECTVEGTSNPNLYWYRQAAGRGLQLLFYSVGIGQISSEVPQNLSASRPQDRQFILSSKKLLLSDSGFYLCAWSVRLGTEAFFGQGTRLTVV.